A selection of T cell receptor beta chains follows, all from one sample in a study of T cell changes during pregnancy in multiple sclerosis. TCRdb keeps only in-frame clones here, not all; method: immunoSEQ multiplex PCR. The data show about 75,000 clones, roughly 90% seen once. The sample consisted of peripheral blood, taken in the first trimester of pregnancy. The receptor set was obtained from a female donor in good health, enrolled as a control in a pregnancy study. CDR3s include the opening cysteine and the closing phenylalanine or tryptophan. A D gene is named only where the DNA matches it firmly. Clone size is not always given. Where it is, it says once, few, many or a class for expanded clones.

. | 20 | TRBD2 | TRBJ2-3 | TRBV15 | CATSRVGSGRAVVPEDTQYF | TGTGCCACCAGCAGAGTTGGTAGCGGGAGGGCGGTGGTCCCCGAAGATACGCAGTATTTT
. | 14 | . | TRBJ2-2 | TRBV11-2 | CASSLAPGTGELFF | TGTGCCAGCAGCTTAGCCCCCGGGACCGGGGAGCTGTTTTTT
. | 14 | . | TRBJ1-5 | TRBV7-8 | CASSPIGREQPQHF | TGTGCCAGCAGCCCCATCGGGAGAGAGCAGCCCCAGCATTTT
. | 12 | . | TRBJ1-2 | TRBV18 | CASSRDSYGYTF | TGTGCCAGCTCACGTGACAGTTATGGCTACACCTTC
. | 18 | TRBD1 | TRBJ2-7 | TRBV11-3 | CASSLHGQGASSSYEQYF | TGTGCCAGCAGCTTACACGGACAGGGGGCCTCAAGCTCCTACGAGCAGTACTTC
. | 14 | . | TRBJ2-1 | TRBV4-3 | CASSQERDYNEQFF | TGCGCCAGCAGCCAAGAAAGAGACTACAATGAGCAGTTCTTC
. | 17 | TRBD2 | TRBJ2-2 | TRBV25-1 | CASSEGLAASNTGELFF | TGTGCCAGCAGTGAGGGACTAGCGGCTTCGAACACCGGGGAGCTGTTTTTT
. | 19 | . | TRBJ1-6 | TRBV6-1 | CASSEVGIGRSVYNSPLHF | TGTGCCAGCAGTGAAGTGGGGATCGGGAGGAGTGTTTATAATTCACCCCTCCACTTT
. | 14 | TRBD1 | TRBJ2-7 | TRBV30 | CACLGEDRAYEQYF | TGTGCCTGTCTGGGGGAGGACAGGGCCTACGAGCAGTACTTC
. | 16 | TRBD2 | TRBJ2-7 | TRBV18 | CASSPARSGAAYEQYF | TGTGCCAGCTCACCGGCGAGAAGCGGGGCGGCCTACGAGCAGTACTTC
. | 15 | . | TRBJ2-7 | TRBV19 | CASSISAGPAYEQYF | TGTGCCAGTAGTATTTCCGCGGGACCAGCCTACGAGCAGTACTTC
. | 15 | . | TRBJ1-6 | TRBV19 | CASSIGSQENSPLHF | TGTGCCAGTAGTATCGGGAGTCAGGAGAATTCACCCCTCCACTTT
. | 13 | . | TRBJ2-1 | TRBV7-9 | CASSLLTGDEQFF | TGTGCCAGCAGCCTCTTAACGGGGGATGAGCAGTTCTTC
. | 17 | TRBD2 | TRBJ2-3 | TRBV11-3 | CASSLVSSGGSTDTQYF | TGTGCCAGCAGCTTAGTTTCGAGCGGGGGAAGCACAGATACGCAGTATTTT
. | 14 | TRBD1 | TRBJ1-2 | TRBV18 | CASSPNTGTVGYTF | TGTGCCAGCTCACCTAATACCGGGACAGTGGGCTACACCTTC
few | 16 | . | TRBJ1-1 | TRBV18 | CASSPDRDWRRNEAFF | TGTGCCAGCTCACCTGATCGGGATTGGCGAAGAAACGAAGCTTTCTTT
. | 17 | . | TRBJ1-1 | TRBV7-9 | CASSPRLGASLGTEAFF | TGTGCCAGCAGCCCCCGGCTGGGGGCATCTTTAGGCACTGAAGCTTTCTTT
. | 13 | TRBD1 | TRBJ1-5 | TRBV6-1 | CASRRQGDQPQHF | TGTGCCAGCAGACGACAGGGGGATCAGCCCCAGCATTTT
. | 14 | . | TRBJ2-3 | TRBV18 | CASSMGGSTDTQYF | TGTGCCAGCTCCATGGGCGGGAGCACAGATACGCAGTATTTT
. | 15 | TRBD1 | TRBJ1-1 | TRBV5-1 | CASSFLTGWGTEAFF | TGCGCCAGCAGCTTCCTGACAGGGTGGGGCACTGAAGCTTTCTTT
. | 17 | TRBD1 | TRBJ2-1 | TRBV11-2 | CASSHTRDRGRVNEQFF | TGTGCCAGCAGCCATACCCGGGACAGGGGGAGGGTAAATGAGCAGTTCTTC
. | 15 | TRBD2 | TRBJ2-1 | TRBV4-1 | CASSFRLAGDNEQFF | TGCGCCAGCAGCTTCCGACTAGCGGGAGACAATGAGCAGTTCTTC
. | 16 | . | TRBJ2-5 | TRBV7-8 | CASSLRVSINQETQYF | TGTGCCAGCAGCTTGAGGGTGAGCATCAACCAAGAGACCCAGTACTTC
. | 11 | . | TRBJ2-7 | TRBV7-9 | CASSPPGEQYF | TGTGCCAGCAGCCCCCCGGGGGAGCAGTACTTC
. | 15 | TRBD1 | TRBJ1-5 | TRBV19 | CASSIAVRGRQPQHF | TGTGCCAGTAGTATAGCAGTCAGGGGGCGGCAGCCCCAGCATTTT
. | 16 | TRBD1 | TRBJ2-7 | TRBV27 | CASNTGTGFSSYEQYF | TGTGCCAGCAATACCGGGACAGGCTTTAGCTCCTACGAGCAGTACTTC
. | 12 | . | TRBJ1-1 | TRBV6-6 | CASIQSNTEAFF | TGTGCCAGCATTCAATCGAACACTGAAGCTTTCTTT
. | 15 | TRBD1 | TRBJ2-7 | TRBV7-8 | CASSPRDRGSYEQYF | TGTGCCAGCAGCCCCCGGGACAGGGGATCCTACGAGCAGTACTTC
. | 14 | . | TRBJ2-5 | TRBV5-4 | CASSPGADGETQYF | TGTGCCAGCAGCCCGGGAGCGGATGGGGAGACCCAGTACTTC
few | 13 | . | TRBJ1-2 | TRBV5-1 | CASSPGHSYGYTF | TGCGCCAGCTCCCCCGGACATAGCTATGGCTACACCTTC
. | 14 | . | TRBJ1-1 | TRBV7-2 | CASSFGLLNTEAFF | TGTGCCAGCAGCTTCGGTCTCCTGAACACTGAAGCTTTCTTT
. | 16 | TRBD2 | TRBJ2-5 | TRBV5-6 | CASRKGSGRPGETQYF | TGTGCCAGCAGGAAAGGTAGCGGGAGGCCCGGGGAGACCCAGTACTTC
. | 16 | TRBD2 | TRBJ2-7 | TRBV19 | CASSPGRAGASDEQYF | TGTGCCAGTAGTCCCGGGAGAGCGGGAGCCTCCGACGAGCAGTACTTC
. | 15 | TRBD1 | TRBJ1-1 | TRBV28 | CASSLASDHRGEAFF | TGTGCCAGCAGTTTAGCCTCCGACCACAGGGGTGAAGCTTTCTTT
. | 14 | TRBD2 | TRBJ2-1 | TRBV30 | CAWRGGRAVDEQFF | TGTGCCTGGAGGGGAGGGAGGGCTGTCGATGAGCAGTTCTTC
. | 13 | . | TRBJ1-5 | TRBV6-5 | CASSYSVDQPQHF | TGTGCCAGCAGTTACTCGGTAGATCAGCCCCAGCATTTT
. | 16 | TRBD1 | TRBJ2-7 | TRBV7-2 | CASSPGRTGGTYEQYF | TGTGCCAGCAGCCCCGGCCGGACAGGGGGCACTTACGAGCAGTACTTC
. | 14 | TRBD2 | TRBJ2-1 | TRBV19 | CASSLALVAGDPFF | TGTGCCAGTAGCCTTGCCCTTGTAGCGGGGGATCCGTTCTTC
. | 14 | . | TRBJ2-5 | TRBV6-1 | CASSGTGSGETQYF | TGTGCCAGCAGTGGGACGGGGTCCGGGGAGACCCAGTACTTC
once | 12 | . | TRBJ1-5 | TRBV19 | CASSILYQPQHF | TGTGCCAGTAGTATCCTTTATCAGCCCCAGCATTTT
. | 15 | . | TRBJ2-7 | TRBV11-2 | CASSAGQTLSYEQYF | TGTGCCAGCAGCGCGGGACAGACACTCTCCTACGAGCAGTACTTC
. | 13 | . | TRBJ1-1 | TRBV5-4 | CASSLGQAGGAFF | TGTGCCAGCAGCTTGGGACAGGCCGGAGGAGCTTTCTTT